The present TCR beta chain was sequenced within a study of blood T cell repertoires in COVID-19. Study-level information: T cells, B-cell-depleted T cells, or PBMCs supplied cDNA or gDNA.

The CDR3 runs to 14 residues. V was shortened by 4 bases and J by 2 bases, with 8 bases between the two germline ends. CDR1 and CDR2 (germline): SGHTA, FQGTGA. Methods used by the authors: Amplification from reference gene primers served as the basis for estimated nucleated cell counts. Only in-frame clones appear in the TCRdb table, and some are missing; sequencing was by immunoSEQ multiplex PCR. The DNA gave D and trimming, while V, J and clone size come from that table. The table includes about 42,000 clones, just under 85% detected once. This chain links TRBV7-3 with TRBJ2-2; a possible D gene is TRBD1 (6 bases). The TCR was taken from a man between 50 and 59 years old with active COVID-19. Sequencing was done on a sample of peripheral blood. The CDR3 nucleotides read TGTGCCAGCAGCTCCGGGACAAACACCGGGGAGCTGTTTTTT. Protein product: CASSSGTNTGELFF. Looking up the rest from reference TRBV7-3 and TRBJ2-2 gives the full variable domain: GAGVSQTPSNKVTEKGKYVELRCDPISGHTALYWYRQSLGQGPEFLIYFQGTGAADDSGLPNDRFFAVRPEGSVSTLKIQRTERGDSAVYLCASSSGTNTGELFFGEGSRLTVL.